This T cell receptor (beta chain) was observed in a study of memory CD4+ T cells and cytomegalovirus serostatus. Study-level information: This sample comes from healthy Belgian adults, about nine CMV seropositive, 24 seronegative.

Under the authors' procedure: Out-of-frame sequences were removed, leaving 2,000,000 or so distinct TCRbeta sequences. Data came from immunoSEQ multiplex PCR; TCRdb stores just in-frame clones and leaves some out. V and J calls and clone size are given by that table; D and trimming were obtained from the DNA. Of 50,000 to 75,000 clones listed, 80% to 85% are singletons. Single viable CD3+CD4+CD8-CD45RO+ cells were sorted as the memory CD4+ T cells. Study-level findings and limits: Of 150 to 200 reported CMV TCRbeta sequences, about 70 were found in memory CD4+ repertoires.

Concerning this clone itself: No antigen is known for it.

CDR1 is GTSNPN, CDR2 SVGIG, per germline (reference sequence). The CDR3 consists of 15 residues. V was trimmed by 0 bases and J by 2 bases, leaving 13 bases between them. Source material: memory CD4+ T cells from blood. This clonotype was obtained from an adult in good health and CMV-seronegative. The chain combines TRBV30 with TRBJ2-5, with D perhaps assigned TRBD1 or TRBD2 (6 bases each). CDR3 region: CAWSVLGGLQETQYF. The DNA for the CDR3 is TGTGCCTGGAGTGTCCTGGGGGGCTTGCAAGAGACCCAGTACTTC.